This TCR beta chain was obtained from a study of cytomegalovirus exposure and HLA in healthy donors (dated by TCRdb to the late 2010s). In the study overall: In an earlier analysis of some 550 of the donors, under 300 Gb of sequence data and 90 million to 130 million unique TCR beta sequences from roughly 200 million T cells were reported. Approximately 310 gigabases of sequencing data and 78 million or so unique TCR sequences were included in an early release covering about 620 HLA-typed donors. The genetic ancestry cluster associated with self-reported Caucasian donors included about 81% of the approximately 410 genotyped donors. The aim of the study was to test whether cataloging public T cell receptors could identify signatures of past pathogen exposure. The study used immunosequencing to profile the T cell repertoires of several hundred subjects and linked those repertoires to cytomegalovirus serostatus. In addition to the first cohort of 666 subjects, a separate validation cohort of 130 or so different subjects was used. To predict cytomegalovirus infection status, the study brought together high-throughput TCR immunosequencing, statistical association of individual TCRs with disease status, and machine learning. To study patterns of TCR occurrence, a later analysis re-analyzed previously published TCR beta repertoires from under 750 donors and added high-resolution HLA genotyping. In the later analysis, no new phenotypic data were used to find candidate immune exposures; instead, reliance was placed on TCR beta sequences and their occurrence across donors. To decide whether each TCR beta V gene segment behaved as functional or pseudogenic, an earlier analysis of some 580 of the donors relied on high-throughput TCR beta sequencing. Donor age, sex, ethnicity and CMV serostatus were collected together with the repertoire data. A later genetic analysis used genome-wide SNP genotypes for about three fifths of the 666 donors, treating that subset as a discovery cohort. All discovery cohort repertoires had been generated on a single sequencing platform. HLA typing covered class I and class II loci at four-digit resolution. Typing coverage varied by locus: about 620-640 donors for A, B, C, DRB1 and DQB1; approximately 500 for DQA1; around 570 for DPA1; 400 to 480 for DPB1. Because of strong linkage in the cohort, four or five DR-DQ haplotypes were treated as single units for association and clustering. On average, 235,054 unique TCR beta nucleotide sequences were sequenced per donor among 350 to 400 genotyped donors of the cohort, with roughly 19% of those sequences being non-productive. Overall study outcomes, separate from this receptor: Compared with the approximately 600-donor mean, donors in an Asian-associated ancestry cluster had fewer N-insertions in productive TCRs, according to a later genetic analysis. The sequencing pipeline was judged likely to have produced a cluster of highly shared sequence variants as a technical artifact. In a later analysis, several top co-occurrence clusters were reported to appear linked to parvovirus B19, influenza, CMV and Epstein-Barr virus. The 87-base-pair reads could not distinguish some IMGT-functional V segments, including TRBV6-2 and TRBV6-3, so those segments were excluded. A later analysis associated 17,000 or so TCR beta sequences with specific HLA alleles at a false discovery rate of 0.05. In the study, approximately 160 TCR beta chains were listed as associated with cytomegalovirus. In a later analysis, HLA-associated TCR beta chains showed more clonal expansion and lower generation probabilities than non-associated chains that were equally common. Because HLA typing was unavailable for some donors at each locus, only the typed subset was used in association tests. In vitro tests confirmed that a few of the cytomegalovirus-associated TCR beta chains recognize cytomegalovirus antigens. The cohort was sequenced for TCR beta chains only, and without alpha or paired-chain data the features that could be detected were limited. Linkage disequilibrium might explain the correlated functional status among segregating V segments, but an unknown experimental factor could not be excluded. The authors suggested that the approach could potentially be extended to other disease states and immunological phenotypes. An association between a missense DCLRE1C variant and V-gene and J-gene trimming of TCR beta chains was found in a later genetic analysis and replicated in an independent cohort. Most TCR sequences were observed very rarely across donors, whereas some public TCRs were present in many individuals. A further reported finding was that TCR beta sequences accurately predicted the HLA-A and HLA-B alleles for most subjects in the first cohort. The earlier analysis of approximately 540 of the donors excluded around 17 rarely observed V segments, including chromosome 9 orphons, because counts were too low. A later analysis found that TCR association rates varied across HLA loci, with DRB1 alleles showing the most associated TCRs and HLA-C alleles the fewest. The classifier was reported to diagnose cytomegalovirus status with high specificity and sensitivity in both the original and validation cohorts. When HLA alleles, especially DR and DQ, strongly co-occurred, TCR associations were difficult to assign to individual alleles. Sequencing depth was assumed to be roughly uniform across donors in the presence/absence analyses, though that assumption may not hold. Most CMV-associated TCR beta chains appeared to be HLA-restricted in a later analysis, and the HLA associations seemed to be driven largely by CMV exposure. An earlier analysis of around 500 of the donors showed that most TCR beta V segments appeared in productive rearrangements either about 90% or about 30% of the time, which broadly matched IMGT annotations. For the cohort, immune exposure information was limited to CMV serostatus.

Notes on this clone: The antigen this receptor binds is unknown. The sample holds no much larger clone one base away, and base qualities are not on file.

The cohort comprised 550 to 700 healthy bone marrow donors. Cohort members were all nominally healthy when sampled, although unrecorded immune exposures were likely present. The donor tested CMV seronegative, placing the donor among the 350 or so seronegative members of the cohort. Every donor gave a peripheral blood sample, and the peripheral blood mononuclear cells from that sample were used for TCR beta sequencing. The Qiagen DNeasy Blood Extraction Kit was used to extract genomic DNA from the blood cell samples. The library was produced with the immunoSEQ multiplex PCR assay. The multiplex PCR relied on a mix of 60 forward primers for TCR Vbeta segments and 13 reverse primers for TCR Jbeta segments. The CDR3 region of rearranged TCR beta genes was amplified from genomic DNA by a multiplex PCR assay. Amplified TCR beta libraries were sequenced as 87-base-pair reads on the Illumina HiSeq System. The authors' analysis ran thus. A later analysis counted around 72 million unique TCR beta chains across the approximately 700 repertoires, and roughly 10 million of these chains were shared by at least two donors. To remove PCR and sequencing errors, raw reads were error-corrected and collapsed into unique sequences using a nearest-neighbor algorithm that merged closely related sequences. Alignment of CDR3 sequences to IMGT reference sequences was used to assign V, D and J gene segments. Each retained sequence needed at least a six-nucleotide match to both a V gene segment and a J gene segment. Rearrangements were classified as productive when the CDR3 lacked stop codons and remained in frame with V and J, and all other rearrangements were classified as non-productive. Following IMGT convention, CDR3 was defined as the stretch from the second conserved V-encoded cysteine up to the conserved J-encoded phenylalanine. Sequences without an unambiguous match to a single V gene segment were excluded from the earlier analysis of 450 to 650 of the donors. In an earlier analysis of 500 to 750 of the donors, V segments were called functional above 56.7% productive rearrangements and were called segregating when the between-donor standard deviation exceeded 5%. A statistical classification framework was built to diagnose cytomegalovirus status from the catalog of TCR beta chain sequences. A later analysis assigned V and J genes by comparing TCR nucleotide sequences with IMGT/GENE-DB human TR gene sequences. In a later analysis, CDR3 sequences and most-parsimonious VDJ recombination scenarios were assigned using the TCRdist pipeline. In a later analysis, each TCR beta chain was defined by its CDR3 amino acid sequence together with its V-gene family, and reads lacking a unique V-gene family were excluded. A later analysis removed 500 to 600 highly shared, low-generation-probability nucleotide sequences to deal with suspected cross-contamination and a sequencing artifact. In a later analysis, a clonal expansion index for each public chain was calculated from normalized within-repertoire ranks of inferred template counts. In a later analysis, generation probabilities were computed using a VDJ recombination model fitted to out-of-frame rearrangements, and the results were checked against IGoR. A later analysis scored TCR-TCR, TCR-HLA and TCR-CMV co-occurrence with hypergeometric tests, applying a repertoire-size bias correction to TCR pairs. False discovery rates were estimated in a later analysis by permuting HLA or CMV assignments 20 times. A later analysis grouped co-occurring TCRs with DBSCAN, adding TCRdist sequence similarity when clustering within HLA-allele-positive subsets. For co-occurrence clustering, repertoires with fewer than 30,000 or more than 120,000 public chains were excluded, along with five repertoires with anomalous nucleotide sharing. This immuneACCESS table, as held by TCRdb, lists in-frame sequences with V and J called but not all clones. Of the missing ones, under half trace to an unresolved V gene in checked studies; the others have no known cause. The DNA was the basis for D and trimming; V, J and clone size are from that table. Recorded for this sample are about 85,000 clones; roughly 80% of them occurred a single time. Of the sample, roughly 1.9% is held by the ten largest clones.

CDR1 and CDR2, looked up from the germline V gene, are SGHAT and FQNNGV. V gives up 1 base and J gives up 1 base, and the segment between their germline ends measures 10 bases. Counted from cysteine to phenylalanine, this CDR3 has 15 amino acids. Only the CDR3 region is kept as DNA, spanning 45 bases read in frame from base 1. The sample consisted of PBMCs. This sequence uses TRBV11-2 and TRBJ1-1, and the D gene may be TRBD1, 5 bases matching. The clonotype originates from a boy aged 5-17 years in good health and CMV-seronegative. The CDR3 region has the sequence CASSLVDSPNTEAFF. The sequenced DNA: TGTGCCAGCAGCTTAGTAGACAGCCCGAACACTGAAGCTTTCTTT.